This T cell receptor beta chain was obtained from a study of T-cell memory formation after mild COVID-19. The V gene's germline CDR1 is SEHNR and CDR2 FQNEAQ (reference sequence). This CDR3 spans 13 amino acids. V lost 1 base, J lost 8 bases, and 11 bases lay in between. Points from the study as a whole: Second-wave clones peaking on day 37 lacked confirmed SARS-CoV-2 specificity.

Amplification by 5'RACE using constant-segment primers produced TCR alpha and TCR beta cDNA libraries that carried sample barcodes and UMIs. TCRdb re-analysed the 5' RACE reads in MiXCR, keeping a single row per CDR3 protein. Altogether hundreds of thousands of distinct CDR3 sequences are present, 20% to 25% being singletons, with the ten largest covering 8.4%. This clonotype has just a few counts. What it recognizes is unknown. This clonotype was sampled from an adult woman who had mild COVID-19 (a few samples of this study predate the infection). Cell type and time point are not known. The specimen was PBMCs or a T cell subset sorted from them (not recorded which). V is TRBV7-9 and J is TRBJ1-2, with D unresolved. CDR3 sequence reads: CASSLEGRNGYTF. CDR3 DNA sequence: TGTGCCAGCAGCTTAGAGGGAAGAAACGGCTACACCTTC. Based on the CDR3 plus reference TRBV7-9 and TRBJ1-2, the full variable domain is DTGVSQNPRHKITKRGQNVTFRCDPISEHNRLYWYRQTLGQGPEFLTYFQNEAQLEKSRLLSDRFSAERPKGSFSTLEIQRTEQGDSAMYLCASSLEGRNGYTFGSGTRLTVV.